This TCR beta chain was captured by sequencing in a study of control samples from healthy donors and cancer patients. Profiling relied on immunoSEQ multiplex PCR, and the TCRdb table lists in-frame clones only, not all of them. This table holds roughly 200,000 clones, approximately 90% found once. The material sequenced was blood. This clonotype originated in a man aged 25-40 years in good health.

CDR3 DNA sequence: TGTGCCTGGAGTACGGGACAGACCTTCTCTGGAAACACCATATATTTT. It is translated as CAWSTGQTFSGNTIYF. V usage is TRBV30 and J usage is TRBJ1-3, with 7 bases identical to TRBD1. The CDR3 sequence is 16 residues long. Germline V gene data show CDR1 as GTSNPN and CDR2 as SVGIG (reference sequence). The J segment lost 0 bases and the V segment lost 2 bases, leaving 7 bases of the junction unmatched.